The 7 T cell receptor beta chains presented below share a single source sample, sequenced in a study of cytomegalovirus exposure and HLA in healthy donors. A multiplex PCR was run with 60 Vbeta primers and 13 Jbeta primers. Sequenced by immunoSEQ multiplex PCR; TCRdb stores in-frame clones only, minus some. The sample holds fewer than 200,000 clones; 82% are singletons and the top ten take about 1.5%. The specimen was PBMCs. These receptor sequences come from a male donor in good health and CMV-seronegative.

V usage is TRBV19 and J usage is TRBJ1-2; no definite D call. Germline V CDR1 and CDR2: LNHDA, SQIVND (reference sequence). This CDR3 region has 14 residues. With 3 bases removed from V and 2 bases from J, the gap between germline ends came to 10 bases. The CDR3 nucleotides are TGTGCCAGTAGTATTGGCAGGAAAAACTATGGCTACACCTTC. It encodes CASSIGRKNYGYTF.

The rearrangement uses TRBV18 and TRBJ1-1; no reliable D call. Trimming pared 1 base from V and 4 bases from J, leaving 10 bases between. Germline assignment: CDR1 KGHSH and CDR2 LQKENI. The CDR3 has 14 amino acids. The CDR3 reads CASSPQGAGTEAFF. The DNA of the CDR3 is TGTGCCAGCTCACCACAGGGTGCGGGCACTGAAGCTTTCTTT.

This chain links TRBV19 with TRBJ2-3; 7 bases agree with TRBD2. Unmatched junction bases numbered 14, after V lost 4 bases and J lost 1 base. The CDR3 has 18 amino acids. The germline CDR1 and CDR2 sequences are LNHDA and SQIVND (reference sequence). The CDR3 region has the DNA TGTGCCAGTAGTAGGACTACCGGGGGGACTGGGCGCACAGATACGCAGTATTTT. Translated, it gives CASSRTTGGTGRTDTQYF. The variable domain in full, with the rest retrieved from reference TRBV19 and TRBJ2-3, is DGGITQSPKYLFRKEGQNVTLSCEQNLNHDAMYWYRQDPGQGLRLIYYSQIVNDFQKGDIAEGYSVSREKKESFPLTVTSAQKNPTAFYLCASSRTTGGTGRTDTQYFGPGTRLTVL.

The chain uses TRBV27 and TRBJ2-7; 7 bases fit TRBD1. Germline V gives CDR1 MNHEY, CDR2 SMNVEV (reference sequence). V dropped 6 bases and J dropped 4; count of bases not matched to a gene: 12. The CDR3 has 15 residues. CDR3 nucleotide sequence: TGTGCCAGCAGCCTACAGGGGTCGCAACAATACGAGCAGTACTTC. Amino acid sequence: CASSLQGSQQYEQYF.

As to this clone: One end of the junction does not line up with germline, which may come from a read error. Other DNA variants within this sample encode the same CDR3. This chain joins TRBV27 and TRBJ1-6, with D uncertain. CDR1 is MNHEY, CDR2 SMNVEV, per germline (reference sequence). This CDR3 is 14 amino acids long. The CDR3 DNA reads as TGTGCCAGCAGTCCAACGGCGGATAATTCACCTCTCCACTTT. Translating it yields CASSPTADNSPLHF.

This chain uses TRBV9 with TRBJ2-1, with 7 positions matching TRBD2. Germline V gene sequence: CDR1 SGDLS, CDR2 YYNGEE. V trimming: 6 bases; J trimming: 6 bases; junction bases outside the gene matches: 15. This CDR3 has 16 residues. In nucleotides, the CDR3 is TGTGCCAGCACCGCAAGGCCCAGCGGGGTAGTCAATGAGCAGTTCTTC. It yields the protein CASTARPSGVVNEQFF.

As for this clone: Relative to the germline gene, one junction end is altered; a read error may explain this. The J gene is TRBJ2-7, the V gene TRBV7-9; D call uncertain. The CDR3 runs to 15 residues. The germline CDR1 and CDR2 sequences are SEHNR and FQNEAQ (reference sequence). This chain's CDR3 is CSSSSDLGSSYEQYF. Here the CDR3 DNA reads TGTTCCAGCAGCTCCGACCTAGGTAGTTCCTACGAGCAGTACTTC.